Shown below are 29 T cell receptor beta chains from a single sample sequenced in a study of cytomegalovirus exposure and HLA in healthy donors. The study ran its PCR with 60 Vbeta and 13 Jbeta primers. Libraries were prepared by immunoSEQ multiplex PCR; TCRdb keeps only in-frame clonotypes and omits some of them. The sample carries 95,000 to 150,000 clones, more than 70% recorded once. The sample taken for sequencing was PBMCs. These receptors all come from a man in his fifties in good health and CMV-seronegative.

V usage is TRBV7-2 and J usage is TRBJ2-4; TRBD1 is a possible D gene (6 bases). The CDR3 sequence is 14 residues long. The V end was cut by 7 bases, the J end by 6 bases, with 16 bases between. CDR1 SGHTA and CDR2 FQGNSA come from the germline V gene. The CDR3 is CASTQGSRGNIQYF. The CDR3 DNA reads TGTGCCAGCACCCAGGGGTCCCGGGGAAACATTCAGTACTTC.

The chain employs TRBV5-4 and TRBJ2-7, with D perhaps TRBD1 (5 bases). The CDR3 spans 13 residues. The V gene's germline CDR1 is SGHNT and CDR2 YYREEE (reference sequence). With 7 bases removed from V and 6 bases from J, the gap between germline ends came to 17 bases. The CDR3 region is CASLKAGWGEQYF. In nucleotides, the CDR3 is TGTGCCAGCCTAAAAGCAGGGTGGGGCGAGCAGTACTTC.

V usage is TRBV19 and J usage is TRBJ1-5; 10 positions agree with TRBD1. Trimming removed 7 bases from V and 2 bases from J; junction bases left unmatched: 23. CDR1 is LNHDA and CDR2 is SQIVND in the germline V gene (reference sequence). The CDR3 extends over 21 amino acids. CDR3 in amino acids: CASTTTSGRGQGIRGNQPQHF. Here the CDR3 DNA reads TGTGCCAGTACTACTACTTCTGGCCGGGGACAGGGGATAAGAGGCAATCAGCCCCAGCATTTT.

The chain's CDR3 is CASSGLRDSRSPLHF. The CDR3 nucleotides read TGTGCCAGCAGCGGACTCCGGGACAGCCGCTCACCCCTCCACTTT. This chain joins TRBV9 and TRBJ1-6; the match to TRBD1 covers 7 bases. Trimming cost V 3 bases and J 10 bases; bases outside gene matches: 10. Germline V CDR1 and CDR2: SGDLS, YYNGEE. This CDR3 contains 15 residues.

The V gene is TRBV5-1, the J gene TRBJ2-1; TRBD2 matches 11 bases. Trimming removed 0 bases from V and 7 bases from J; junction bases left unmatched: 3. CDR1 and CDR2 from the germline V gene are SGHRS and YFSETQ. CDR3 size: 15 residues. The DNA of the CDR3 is TGCGCCAGCAGCTTGGATAGCGGGGGGGTTAATGAGCAGTTCTTC. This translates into CASSLDSGGVNEQFF.

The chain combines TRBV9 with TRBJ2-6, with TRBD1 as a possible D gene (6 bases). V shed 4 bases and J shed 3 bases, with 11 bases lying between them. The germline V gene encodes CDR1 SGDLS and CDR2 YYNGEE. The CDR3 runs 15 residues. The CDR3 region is CASSMSGVGANVLTF. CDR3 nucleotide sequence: TGTGCCAGCAGCATGTCAGGGGTTGGGGCCAACGTCCTGACTTTC.

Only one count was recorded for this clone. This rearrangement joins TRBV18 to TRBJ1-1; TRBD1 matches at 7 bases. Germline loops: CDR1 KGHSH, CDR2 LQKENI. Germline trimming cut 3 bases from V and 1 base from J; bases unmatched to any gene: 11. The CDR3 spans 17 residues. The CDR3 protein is CASSPSHLRDRNTEAFF. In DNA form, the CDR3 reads TGTGCCAGCTCACCTTCACACCTCCGGGACAGGAACACTGAAGCTTTCTTT.

The CDR3 sequence is CASSGGTANTEAFF. The CDR3 nucleotides are TGTGCCAGTAGTGGCGGGACAGCGAACACTGAAGCTTTCTTT. The chain carries TRBV19 and TRBJ1-1; 7 bases line up with TRBD1. The CDR3 consists of 14 residues. The V gene end was trimmed by 5 bases and the J gene end by 1 base; junction bases not matched to a gene: 4. CDR1 LNHDA and CDR2 SQIVND come from the germline V gene (reference sequence).

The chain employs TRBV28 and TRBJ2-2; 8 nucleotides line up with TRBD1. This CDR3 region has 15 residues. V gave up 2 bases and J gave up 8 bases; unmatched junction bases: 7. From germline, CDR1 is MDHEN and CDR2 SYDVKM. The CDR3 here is CASSLLSGGGGELFF. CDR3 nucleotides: TGTGCCAGCAGTTTACTCTCAGGGGGCGGAGGGGAGCTGTTTTTT.

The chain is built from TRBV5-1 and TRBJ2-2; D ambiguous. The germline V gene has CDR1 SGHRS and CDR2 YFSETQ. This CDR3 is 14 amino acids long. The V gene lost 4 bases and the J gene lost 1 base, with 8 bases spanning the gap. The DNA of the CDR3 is TGCGCCAGCAGCCTTTCGGGGAACACCGGGGAGCTGTTTTTT. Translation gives CASSLSGNTGELFF. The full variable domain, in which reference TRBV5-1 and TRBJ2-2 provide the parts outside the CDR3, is KAGVTQTPRYLIKTRGQQVTLSCSPISGHRSVSWYQQTPGQGLQFLFEYFSETQRNKGNFPGRFSGRQFSNSRSEMNVSTLELGDSALYLCASSLSGNTGELFFGEGSRLTVL.

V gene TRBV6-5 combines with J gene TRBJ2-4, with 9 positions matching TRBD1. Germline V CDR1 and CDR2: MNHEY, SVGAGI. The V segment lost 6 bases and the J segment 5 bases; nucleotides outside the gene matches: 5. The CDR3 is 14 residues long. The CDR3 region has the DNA TGTGCCAGCAGGGGGGACAGGGCGGAAAACATTCAGTACTTC. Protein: CASRGDRAENIQYF.

The CDR3 region is CASSVGPGSNQPQHF. CDR3 sequence (DNA): TGTGCCAGCAGCGTAGGGCCCGGGAGCAATCAGCCCCAGCATTTT. The chain joins TRBV9 to TRBJ1-5; D unresolved. The CDR3 sequence is 15 residues long. Per the germline V gene, CDR1 is SGDLS and CDR2 is YYNGEE. The ends were cut back, 0 bases at V and 1 base at J, with 8 bases in the middle.

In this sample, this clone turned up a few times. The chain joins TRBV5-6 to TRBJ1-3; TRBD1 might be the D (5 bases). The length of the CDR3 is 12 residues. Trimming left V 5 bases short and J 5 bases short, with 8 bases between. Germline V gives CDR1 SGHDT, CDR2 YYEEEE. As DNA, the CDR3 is TGTGCCAGCAGTAAGGACAGAAACACCATATATTTT. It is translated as CASSKDRNTIYF.

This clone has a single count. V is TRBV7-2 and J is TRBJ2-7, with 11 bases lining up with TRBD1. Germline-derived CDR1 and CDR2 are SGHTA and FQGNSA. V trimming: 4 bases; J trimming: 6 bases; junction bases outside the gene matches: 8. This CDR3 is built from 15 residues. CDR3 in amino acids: CASSSWTGGMFEQYF. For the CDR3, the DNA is TGTGCCAGCAGCTCTTGGACAGGGGGCATGTTCGAGCAGTACTTC.

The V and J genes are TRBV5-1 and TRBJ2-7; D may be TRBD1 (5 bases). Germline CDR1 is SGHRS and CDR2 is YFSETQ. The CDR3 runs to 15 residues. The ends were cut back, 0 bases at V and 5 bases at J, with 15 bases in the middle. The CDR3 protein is CASSLEGRVVDEQYF. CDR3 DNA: TGCGCCAGCAGCTTGGAGGGCAGGGTCGTGGACGAGCAGTACTTC.

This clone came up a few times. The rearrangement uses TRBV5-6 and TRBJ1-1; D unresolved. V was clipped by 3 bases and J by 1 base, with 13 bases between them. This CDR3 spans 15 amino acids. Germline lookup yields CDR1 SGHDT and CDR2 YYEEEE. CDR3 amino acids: CASSSPSGPNTEAFF. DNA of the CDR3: TGTGCCAGCAGCTCCCCGAGTGGGCCGAACACTGAAGCTTTCTTT.

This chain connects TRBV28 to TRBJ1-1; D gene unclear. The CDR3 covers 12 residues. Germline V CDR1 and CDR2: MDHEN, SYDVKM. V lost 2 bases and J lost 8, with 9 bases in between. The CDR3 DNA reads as TGTGCCAGCAGTTTACAACGGGTCGAAGCTTTCTTT. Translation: CASSLQRVEAFF. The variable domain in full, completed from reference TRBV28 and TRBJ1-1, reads DVKVTQSSRYLVKRTGEKVFLECVQDMDHENMFWYRQDPGLGLRLIYFSYDVKMKEKGDIPEGYSVSREKKERFSLILESASTNQTSMYLCASSLQRVEAFFGQGTRLTVV.

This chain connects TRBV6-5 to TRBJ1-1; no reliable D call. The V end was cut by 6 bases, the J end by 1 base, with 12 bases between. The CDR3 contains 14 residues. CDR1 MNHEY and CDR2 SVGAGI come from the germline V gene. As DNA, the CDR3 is TGTGCCAGCAGAAGACTAGAGGGGAACACTGAAGCTTTCTTT. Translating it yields CASRRLEGNTEAFF.

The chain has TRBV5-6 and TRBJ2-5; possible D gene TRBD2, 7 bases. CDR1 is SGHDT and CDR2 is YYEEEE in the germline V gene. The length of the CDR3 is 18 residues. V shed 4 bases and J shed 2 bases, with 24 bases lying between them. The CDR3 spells CASSLVGGGGGGQETQYF. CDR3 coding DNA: TGTGCCAGCAGCCTCGTCGGTGGGGGGGGCGGGGGACAAGAGACCCAGTACTTC.

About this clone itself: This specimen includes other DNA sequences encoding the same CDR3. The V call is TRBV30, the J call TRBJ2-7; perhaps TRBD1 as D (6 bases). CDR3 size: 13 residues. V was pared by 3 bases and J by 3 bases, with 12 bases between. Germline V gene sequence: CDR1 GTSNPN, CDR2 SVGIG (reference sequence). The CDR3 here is CAWRPGQSYEQYF. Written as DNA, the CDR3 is TGTGCCTGGAGACCCGGACAGAGCTACGAGCAGTACTTC.

CDR3 protein: CASSLAVAGGGEQFF. Written as DNA, the CDR3 is TGTGCCAGCAGCTTAGCGGTAGCGGGAGGTGGTGAGCAGTTCTTC. The V and J genes are TRBV7-9 and TRBJ2-1; 10 bases fit TRBD2. The CDR3 is 15 amino acids. The trim removed 0 bases at V and 9 bases at J, leaving 5 bases unmatched. CDR1 and CDR2 (germline): SEHNR, FQNEAQ (reference sequence).

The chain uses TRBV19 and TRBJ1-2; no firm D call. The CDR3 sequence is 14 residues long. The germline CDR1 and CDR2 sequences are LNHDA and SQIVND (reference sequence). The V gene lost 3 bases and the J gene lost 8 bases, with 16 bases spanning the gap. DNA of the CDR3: TGTGCCAGTAGTATTTCCCTAGACCGCGCCGGCTACACCTTC. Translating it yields CASSISLDRAGYTF.

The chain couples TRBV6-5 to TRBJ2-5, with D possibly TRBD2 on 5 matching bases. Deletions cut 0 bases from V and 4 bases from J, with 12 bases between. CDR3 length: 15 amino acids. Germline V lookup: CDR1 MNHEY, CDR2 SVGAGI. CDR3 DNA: TGTGCCAGCAGTTACTCGAACGCGGGCTCAGAGACCCAGTACTTC. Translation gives CASSYSNAGSETQYF.

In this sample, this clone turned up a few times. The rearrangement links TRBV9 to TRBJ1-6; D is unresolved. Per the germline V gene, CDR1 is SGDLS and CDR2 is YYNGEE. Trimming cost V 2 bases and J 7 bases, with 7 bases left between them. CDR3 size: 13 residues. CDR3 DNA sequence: TGTGCCAGCAGCGTCTTCAGGAATTCACCCCTCCACTTT. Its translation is CASSVFRNSPLHF. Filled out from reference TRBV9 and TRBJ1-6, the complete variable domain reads DSGVTQTPKHLITATGQRVTLRCSPRSGDLSVYWYQQSLDQGLQFLIQYYNGEERAKGNILERFSAQQFPDLHSELNLSSLELGDSALYFCASSVFRNSPLHFGNGTRLTVT.

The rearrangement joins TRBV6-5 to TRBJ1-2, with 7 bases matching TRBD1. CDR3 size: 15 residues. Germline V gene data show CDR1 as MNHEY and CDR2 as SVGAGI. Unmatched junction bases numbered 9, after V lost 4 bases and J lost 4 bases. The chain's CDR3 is CASSSDRDAGYGYTF. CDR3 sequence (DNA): TGTGCCAGCAGTTCCGACAGGGATGCGGGCTATGGCTACACCTTC.

The CDR3 DNA is TGTGCCAGCAGCTCACCGGAGGGGAACCAAGAGACCCAGTACTTC. Residues: CASSSPEGNQETQYF. The chain links TRBV7-2 to TRBJ2-5; TRBD2 is a possible D gene (6 bases). Germline-derived CDR1 and CDR2 are SGHTA and FQGNSA. V gave up 4 bases and J gave up 0 bases, with 12 bases separating them. CDR3 length: 15 residues.

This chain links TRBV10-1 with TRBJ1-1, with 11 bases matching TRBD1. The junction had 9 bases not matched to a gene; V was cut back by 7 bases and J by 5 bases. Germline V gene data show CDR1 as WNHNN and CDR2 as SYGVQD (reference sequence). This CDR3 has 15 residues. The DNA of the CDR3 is TGCGCCAGCACCGGACAGGGGGCGCGAAAGACTGAAGCTTTCTTT. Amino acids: CASTGQGARKTEAFF.

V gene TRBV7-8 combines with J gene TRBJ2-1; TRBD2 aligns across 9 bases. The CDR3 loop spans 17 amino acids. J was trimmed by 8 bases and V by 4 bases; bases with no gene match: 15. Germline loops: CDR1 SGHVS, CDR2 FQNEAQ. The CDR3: CASSSWGRGGPGDEQFF. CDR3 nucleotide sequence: TGTGCCAGCAGCTCCTGGGGGCGGGGGGGTCCGGGGGATGAGCAGTTCTTC.

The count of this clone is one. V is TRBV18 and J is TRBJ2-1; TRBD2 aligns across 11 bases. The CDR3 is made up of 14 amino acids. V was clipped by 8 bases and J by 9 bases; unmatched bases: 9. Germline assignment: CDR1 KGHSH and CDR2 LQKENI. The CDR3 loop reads CASQTSGKSSEQFF. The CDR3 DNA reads TGTGCCAGCCAGACTAGCGGGAAGAGTAGTGAGCAGTTCTTC.